The next 21 T cell receptor beta chains were all read from a single sample in a study of early T cells in non-severe SARS-CoV-2 infection. From the 5' RACE reads, TCRdb called clonotypes with MiXCR, one entry per CDR3 protein. The table includes 50,000 to 75,000 distinct CDR3 sequences, approximately 12% detected once. Here the sequenced sample was whole blood, taken at baseline. The receptors were gathered from an adult who was a healthcare worker with PCR-confirmed SARS-CoV-2 infection or an uninfected control (not recorded which). The donor label of this sample is uncertain.

This clonotype was observed a handful of times. The gene calls are TRBV5-1 and TRBJ1-2; D not resolved. CDR3 length: 13 residues. Trimming took off 4 bases at V and 6 bases at J, with 13 bases between the two ends. Looked up from germline, CDR1 is SGHRS and CDR2 is YFSETQ. CDR3 DNA sequence: TGCGCCAGCAGCCCCGGAGATCGCGATGGCTACACCTTC. This sequence encodes CASSPGDRDGYTF.

V gene TRBV11-3 combines with J gene TRBJ1-1; D remains ambiguous. V lost 0 bases and J 8 bases, leaving 10 bases between the germline ends. The CDR3 runs 13 residues. CDR1 is SGHNT, CDR2 YENEEA, per germline. CDR3: CASSLDRYKEAFF. For the CDR3, the DNA is TGTGCCAGCAGCTTAGATCGGTACAAAGAAGCTTTCTTT. The full variable domain, in which reference TRBV11-3 and TRBJ1-1 provide the parts outside the CDR3, is EAGVVQSPRYKIIEKKQPVAFWCNPISGHNTLYWYLQNLGQGPELLIRYENEEAVDDSQLPKDRFSAERLKGVDSTLKIQPAELGDSAVYLCASSLDRYKEAFFGQGTRLTVV.

J is TRBJ1-1 and V is TRBV21-1. TRBV21-1 is listed as a pseudogene. The CDR3 has 14 amino acids. CDR3 in DNA: TGTGCCAGCAGCAAAAGATTTCGCAGCACTGAAGCTTTCTTT. Protein product: CASSKRFRSTEAFF.

The CDR3 bases are TGTGCCAGCAGCTTAGCGGACAGTAGCAATCAGCCCCAGCATTTT. It yields the protein CASSLADSSNQPQHF. The rearrangement uses TRBV7-9 and TRBJ1-5; tentative D call: TRBD1 (6 bases). V shed 0 bases and J shed 0 bases, with 6 bases lying between them. This CDR3 has 15 amino acids. CDR1 is SEHNR and CDR2 is FQNEAQ in the germline V gene (reference sequence).

The J gene is TRBJ1-4, the V gene TRBV5-4; possible D gene TRBD1, 6 bases. The V and J ends lost 5 bases and 0 bases respectively, with 14 bases between them. This CDR3 comprises 16 residues. CDR1 and CDR2 (germline): SGHNT, YYREEE (reference sequence). DNA for the CDR3: TGTGCCAGCAGTCTGGACAGATTAACAACTAATGAAAAACTGTTTTTT. Encoded protein: CASSLDRLTTNEKLFF. The full variable domain, rest sourced from reference TRBV5-4 and TRBJ1-4, is ETGVTQSPTHLIKTRGQQVTLRCSSQSGHNTVSWYQQALGQGPQFIFQYYREEENGRGNFPPRFSGLQFPNYSSELNVNALELDDSALYLCASSLDRLTTNEKLFFGSGTQLSVL.

About this clonotype: An end of the junction differs from the germline gene, which may be a read error. The rearrangement uses TRBV19 and TRBJ2-3, with D unclear. Germline loops: CDR1 LNHDA, CDR2 SQIVND (reference sequence). The CDR3 totals 11 residues. The CDR3 loop is CASMEDSRSTF. The CDR3, as DNA: TGTGCCAGTATGGAAGATTCCAGATCCACATTT.

This clonotype was recorded a few times. J is TRBJ2-3 and V is TRBV6-2 or TRBV6-3; perhaps TRBD2 as D (6 bases). The CDR3 is 15 amino acids. Germline-derived CDR1 and CDR2 are MNHEY and SVGEGT. With 4 bases removed from V and 4 bases from J, the gap between germline ends came to 15 bases. The DNA of the CDR3 is TGTGCCAGCAGTTGGCTAGCGAAAACATCAGATACGCAGTATTTT. Translating gives CASSWLAKTSDTQYF.

This clonotype was seen a handful of times. The rearrangement uses TRBV4-1 and TRBJ2-1; 10 bases align to TRBD1. Germline values: CDR1 MGHRA, CDR2 YSYEKL. Trimming at V came to 2 bases and at J to 8 bases, leaving 6 bases not matched to a gene. This CDR3 contains 15 residues. The CDR3: CASSQPGQGIHEQFF. The CDR3 DNA reads TGCGCCAGCAGCCAACCGGGACAGGGGATTCATGAGCAGTTCTTC.

In its sample, this clonotype was seen a few times. The V call is TRBV6-5, the J call TRBJ1-1; TRBD1 is a possible D gene (5 bases). V was pared by 2 bases and J by 7 bases, with 17 bases between. Germline values: CDR1 MNHEY, CDR2 SVGAGI. CDR3 size: 15 residues. DNA for the CDR3: TGTGCCAGCAGTTACAAGGCCAGGGAGGCCATTGAAGCTTTCTTT. Protein sequence: CASSYKAREAIEAFF.

In its sample, this clonotype was seen many times. The rearrangement links TRBV21-1 to TRBJ2-7; the table's D call of TRBD2 was not tested on the DNA. TRBV21-1 is marked as a pseudogene. This CDR3 is 18 amino acids long. The CDR3 DNA sequence: TGTGCCAGCAGCAAAGCGGGTCGACGGGCCCCGTCTCCATACGAGCAGTACGTC. It yields the protein CASSKAGRRAPSPYEQYV.

A few counts support this clonotype. The rearrangement joins TRBV7-3 to TRBJ1-5, with D possibly matching TRBD1 (5 bases). CDR1 and CDR2 from the germline V gene are SGHTA and FQGTGA. With 5 bases removed from V and 3 bases from J, the gap between germline ends came to 20 bases. CDR3 length: 17 amino acids. In DNA form, the CDR3 reads TGTGCCAGCAGCCACCGTCGCTCGTGGGACCTCAATCAGCCCCAGCATTTT. This codes for CASSHRRSWDLNQPQHF. Based on the CDR3 plus reference TRBV7-3 and TRBJ1-5, the full variable domain is GAGVSQTPSNKVTEKGKYVELRCDPISGHTALYWYRQSLGQGPEFLIYFQGTGAADDSGLPNDRFFAVRPEGSVSTLKIQRTERGDSAVYLCASSHRRSWDLNQPQHFGDGTRLSIL.

V usage is TRBV5-1 and J usage is TRBJ2-5, with TRBD1 matching over 7 bases. The CDR3 spans 14 residues. V was pared by 4 bases and J by 1 base, with 4 bases of the junction left unmatched. The germline gives CDR1 SGHRS, CDR2 YFSETQ. Here the CDR3 DNA reads TGCGCCAGCAGCCCAGGACAGGTCCAAGAGACCCAGTACTTC. Protein sequence: CASSPGQVQETQYF.

V is TRBV11-2 and J is TRBJ1-1, with D possibly being TRBD1 (5 bases). Germline CDR1 reads SGHAT; CDR2 reads FQNNGV. The V end lost 2 bases, the J end lost 2 bases, and 12 bases lay between the germline ends. CDR3 size: 15 residues. CDR3 DNA: TGTGCCAGCAGCTTATTTGTGACAGCAAACACTGAAGCTTTCTTT. Its protein is CASSLFVTANTEAFF.

V usage is TRBV12-3 or TRBV12-4 and J usage is TRBJ1-1; D uncertain. This CDR3 has 12 amino acids. V gave up 1 base and J gave up 6 bases, with 6 bases separating them. CDR3 bases: TGTGCCAGCAGTTTAGTCGGAGCTGAAGCTTTCTTT. Its translation is CASSLVGAEAFF.

This clonotype was seen a handful of times. The gene calls are TRBV6-2 or TRBV6-3 and TRBJ2-6, with D uncertain. CDR3 length equals 16 residues. CDR1 and CDR2 (germline): MNHEY, SVGEGT. V was cut by 6 bases and J by 0 bases, with 12 bases left in between. In DNA form, the CDR3 reads TGTGCCAGCAGCCCACCTAGATACTCTGGGGCCAACGTCCTGACTTTC. Translated, it gives CASSPPRYSGANVLTF.

By share of the sample, this clonotype is medium-sized (0.01 to 0.1%). This chain joins TRBV7-2 and TRBJ2-7; D is possibly TRBD1 (6 bases). V shed 4 bases and J shed 2 bases, with 15 bases lying between them. The CDR3 extends over 15 amino acids. The V gene's germline CDR1 is SGHTA and CDR2 FQGNSA. The CDR3 protein is CASSWDITMTYEQYV. CDR3 DNA: TGTGCCAGCAGCTGGGACATCACTATGACCTACGAGCAGTACGTC.

The table lists this clonotype with many counts. The CDR3 spells CSVETGSILGGTEAFF. CDR3 nucleotide sequence: TGCAGCGTAGAGACAGGATCTATCCTCGGGGGCACTGAAGCTTTCTTT. The chain links TRBV29-1 to TRBJ1-1; the D gene is possibly TRBD1 (6 bases). Germline V gives CDR1 SQVTM, CDR2 ANQGSEA. Between the trimmed V and J ends, which lost 6 bases and 4 bases, there was a span of 24 bases. The CDR3 covers 16 residues.

This clonotype was observed a few times. This chain links TRBV10-3 with TRBJ2-3; perhaps TRBD1 as D (5 bases). V was cut by 6 bases and J by 0 bases, with 10 bases left in between. The CDR3 contains 14 residues. Germline CDR1 and CDR2: ENHRY and SYGVKD. The CDR3 is CAIRTTESTDTQYF. In DNA form, the CDR3 reads TGTGCCATCAGAACGACAGAAAGCACAGATACGCAGTATTTT.

This clonotype was seen ten or more times. The V and J genes are TRBV6-2 or TRBV6-3 and TRBJ1-1; TRBD1 agrees at 9 bases. The trim removed 5 bases at V and 3 bases at J, leaving 7 bases unmatched. The CDR3 length is 15 residues. Per the germline V gene, CDR1 is MNHEY and CDR2 is SVGEGT. The CDR3 DNA follows: TGTGCCAGCAGTCCTGGAACAGGGGGCCACACTGAAGCTTTCTTT. It specifies CASSPGTGGHTEAFF.

This clonotype came up a few times. This chain connects TRBV6-2 or TRBV6-3 to TRBJ2-7; 10 positions agree with TRBD1. This CDR3 has 13 amino acids. V lost 6 bases and J lost 5; bases outside the gene matches: 4. CDR1 is MNHEY, CDR2 SVGEGT, per germline. The CDR3, as DNA: TGTGCCAGCAGAACGACAGGGGGCAACGAGCAGTACGTC. This translates into CASRTTGGNEQYV.

This clonotype was counted only a few times. This chain connects TRBV24-1 to TRBJ1-5, with D hard to call. Trimming stripped 5 bases from V and 4 bases from J, with 8 bases between. The CDR3 has 13 amino acids. CDR1 is KGHDR and CDR2 is SFDVKD in the germline V gene. The CDR3 is CATSVRVNQPQHF. The CDR3, as DNA: TGTGCCACCAGTGTACGGGTTAATCAGCCCCAGCATTTT.